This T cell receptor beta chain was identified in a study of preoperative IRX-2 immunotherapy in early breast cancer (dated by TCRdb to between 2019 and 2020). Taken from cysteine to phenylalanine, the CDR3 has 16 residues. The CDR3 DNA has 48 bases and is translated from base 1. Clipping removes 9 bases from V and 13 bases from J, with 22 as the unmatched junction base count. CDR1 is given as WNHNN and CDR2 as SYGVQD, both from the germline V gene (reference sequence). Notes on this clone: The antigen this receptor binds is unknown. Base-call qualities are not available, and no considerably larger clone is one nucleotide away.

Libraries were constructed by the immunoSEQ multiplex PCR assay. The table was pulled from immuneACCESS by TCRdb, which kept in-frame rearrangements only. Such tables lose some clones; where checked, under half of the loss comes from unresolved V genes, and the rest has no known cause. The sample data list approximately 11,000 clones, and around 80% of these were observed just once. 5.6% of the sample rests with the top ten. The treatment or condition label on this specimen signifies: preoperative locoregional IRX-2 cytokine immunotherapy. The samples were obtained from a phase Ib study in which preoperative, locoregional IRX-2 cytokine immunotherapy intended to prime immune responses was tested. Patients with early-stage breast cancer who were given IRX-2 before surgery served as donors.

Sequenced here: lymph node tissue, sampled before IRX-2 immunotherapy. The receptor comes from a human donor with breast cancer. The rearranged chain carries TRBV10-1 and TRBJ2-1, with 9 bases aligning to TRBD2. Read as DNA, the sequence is TGCGCCAGTACCCTTATAGCGGGAGACCCATCGAGCCCACAGTTCTTC. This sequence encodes CASTLIAGDPSSPQFF.